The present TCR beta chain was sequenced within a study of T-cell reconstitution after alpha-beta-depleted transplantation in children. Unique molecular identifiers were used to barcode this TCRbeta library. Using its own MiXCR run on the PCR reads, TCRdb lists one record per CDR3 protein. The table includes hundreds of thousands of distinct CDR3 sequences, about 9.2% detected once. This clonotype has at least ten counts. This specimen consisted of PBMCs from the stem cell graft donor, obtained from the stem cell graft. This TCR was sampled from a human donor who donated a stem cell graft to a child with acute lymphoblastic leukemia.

This CDR3 reads CASSLTGVWGTEAFF. The CDR3 DNA is TGTGCCAGCAGTTTAACCGGGGTTTGGGGGACTGAAGCTTTCTTT. The chain has TRBV12-3 or TRBV12-4 and TRBJ1-1; tentatively, D is TRBD1 (5 bases). There are 15 residues in the CDR3. V lost 2 bases, J lost 5 bases, and 15 bases lay in between.